The T cell receptor beta chain under discussion was sequenced for a study of T cell responses to AZD1222 COVID-19 vaccine. Looked up from germline, CDR1 is MNHEY and CDR2 is SMNVEV (reference sequence). The CDR3 spans 15 residues. Trimming shortened V by 5 bases and J by 2 bases, and 16 bases separated the two germline ends. Whole-study findings and limits: Increased Spike-specific TCR breadth and depth were observed after two AZD1222 doses. Just 5 to 7 AZD1222 recipients were seropositive at baseline.

With respect to this clone: As yet, its antigen is unknown.

Assay used: immunoSEQ multiplex PCR; TCRdb lists only in-frame clones, some missing. The sample consists of 70,000 to 90,000 clones, about nine tenths of them appearing once. The sequencing here drew on peripheral blood, taken on day 0 of AZD1222 vaccination. The sequence was obtained from an adult in good health. The rearrangement joins TRBV27 to TRBJ2-7, with D unclear. CDR3 nucleotide sequence: TGTGCCAGCAGTGCCCCCGAAAGGGCCCCCTACGAGCAGTACTTC. Encoded protein: CASSAPERAPYEQYF.